This TCR beta chain was observed in a study of PD-1 blockade in classical Hodgkin lymphoma. Study observations and caveats: A significant rise in TCR diversity by C4D1 was seen for CD4+ but not CD8+ cells. Baseline TCR diversity was reportedly lower in newly diagnosed patients than in healthy donors. It was reported as lower still in relapsed/refractory patients. Complete responders had baseline diversity similar to newly diagnosed patients.

Germline CDR1 SGHTA, CDR2 FQGTGA. The V segment lost 2 bases and the J segment 9 bases; nucleotides outside the gene matches: 8. The CDR3 covers 16 residues. TCRdb's copy holds only in-frame clones and misses some; the assay was immunoSEQ multiplex PCR. Of 90,000 to 100,000 clones listed, about nine tenths are singletons. About this clone: What it recognizes is unknown.

All patients experienced relapse after autologous stem cell transplantation, and brentuximab vedotin exposure was variable. This clonotype was sampled from a human donor with classical Hodgkin lymphoma. The sample consisted of peripheral blood mononuclear cells (PBMCs), taken at baseline. The J gene is TRBJ2-1, the V gene TRBV7-3, with 12 positions matching TRBD2. This chain's CDR3 is CASSLQASGRAFEQFF. The CDR3 region has the DNA TGTGCCAGCAGCTTACAGGCTAGCGGGAGGGCATTTGAGCAGTTCTTC.